Listed here is a single TCR beta chain. The sample comes from a study of cytomegalovirus exposure and HLA in healthy donors. Germline CDR1 reads LNHNV; CDR2 reads YYDKDF (reference sequence). The V segment lost 6 bases and the J segment 4 bases; nucleotides outside the gene matches: 9. This CDR3 is built from 16 residues. The PCR was carried out with 60 Vbeta primers and 13 Jbeta primers. Clones were read by immunoSEQ multiplex PCR, and TCRdb kept only the in-frame ones, dropping some. The sample holds some 100,000 clones; around four fifths are singletons and the top ten take 4.1%. This chain joins TRBV15 and TRBJ2-5, with 12 bases aligning to TRBD2. The clonotype originates from a man aged 35-49 years in good health and CMV-seronegative. The specimen sequenced was PBMCs. CDR3 sequence reads: CATRRASGGGRETQYF. DNA of the CDR3: TGTGCCACCAGGAGGGCTAGCGGGGGGGGCCGAGAGACCCAGTACTTC.